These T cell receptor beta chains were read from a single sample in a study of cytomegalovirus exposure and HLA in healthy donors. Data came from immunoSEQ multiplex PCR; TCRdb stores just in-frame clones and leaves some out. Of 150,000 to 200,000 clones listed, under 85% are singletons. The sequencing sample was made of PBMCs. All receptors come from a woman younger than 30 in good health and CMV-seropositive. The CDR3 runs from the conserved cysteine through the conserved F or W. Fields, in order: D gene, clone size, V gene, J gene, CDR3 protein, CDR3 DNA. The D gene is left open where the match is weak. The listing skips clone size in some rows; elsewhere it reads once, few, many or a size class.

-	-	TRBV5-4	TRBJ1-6	CASSRSQGRVGSPLHF	TGTGCCAGCAGCCGATCACAGGGAAGGGTAGGATCACCCCTCCACTTT
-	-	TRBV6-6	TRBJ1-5	CASSYRGEQPQHF	TGTGCCAGCAGTTACCGGGGTGAACAGCCCCAGCATTTT
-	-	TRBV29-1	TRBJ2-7	CSVDLGGYEQYF	TGCAGCGTTGATCTGGGGGGCTACGAGCAGTACTTC
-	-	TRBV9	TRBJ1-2	CASSANTVPFYGYTF	TGTGCCAGCAGCGCGAACACAGTGCCCTTCTATGGCTACACCTTC
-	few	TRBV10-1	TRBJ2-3	CASSVARVPQRQRKHF	TGCGCCAGCAGTGTAGCCAGGGTGCCACAACGTCAAAGGAAGCATTTT
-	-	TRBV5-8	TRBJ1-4	CASSLEAGSNEKLFF	TGTGCCAGCAGCTTGGAGGCAGGGTCTAATGAAAAACTGTTTTTT
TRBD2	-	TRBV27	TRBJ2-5	CASRKRGVGETQYF	TGTGCCAGCAGAAAGCGGGGGGTCGGGGAGACCCAGTACTTC
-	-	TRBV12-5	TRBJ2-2	CASGTGVGELFF	TGTGCTAGTGGTACGGGGGTCGGGGAGCTGTTTTTT
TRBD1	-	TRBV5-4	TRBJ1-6	CASSTTQGARVDSPLHF	TGTGCCAGCAGTACAACACAGGGGGCGAGGGTGGATTCACCCCTCCACTTT
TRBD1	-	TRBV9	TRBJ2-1	CASSVGTGDEQFF	TGTGCCAGCAGCGTGGGTACAGGGGATGAGCAGTTCTTC
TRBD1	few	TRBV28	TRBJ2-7	CASKRTGSSYEQYF	TGTGCCAGCAAACGGACAGGGTCTTCGTACGAGCAGTACTTC
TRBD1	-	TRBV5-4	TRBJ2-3	CASSRQGTTDTQYF	TGTGCCAGCAGCCGACAGGGGACCACAGATACGCAGTATTTT
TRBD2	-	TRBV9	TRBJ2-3	CASSVVPRGADTQYF	TGTGCCAGCAGCGTAGTGCCCCGGGGGGCAGATACGCAGTATTTT
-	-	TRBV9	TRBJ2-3	CASSVSDGPHTDTQYF	TGTGCCAGCAGCGTCTCCGATGGGCCTCACACAGATACGCAGTATTTT
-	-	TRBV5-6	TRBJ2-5	CASSLPGETQYF	TGTGCCAGCAGCTTGCCCGGGGAGACCCAGTACTTC
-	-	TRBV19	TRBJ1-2	CASSPGNYGYTF	TGTGCCAGTAGCCCGGGTAACTATGGCTACACCTTC
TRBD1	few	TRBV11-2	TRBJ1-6	CASSLLLGQGRNSPLHF	TGTGCCAGCAGCTTACTATTGGGACAGGGGCGTAATTCACCCCTCCACTTT
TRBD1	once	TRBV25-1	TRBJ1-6	CASSESGTGDSPLHF	TGTGCCAGCAGTGAATCTGGGACAGGGGATTCACCCCTCCACTTT
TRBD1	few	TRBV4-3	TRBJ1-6	CASSQVGTGSYNSPLHF	TGCGCCAGCAGCCAAGTAGGGACAGGGTCTTATAATTCACCCCTCCACTTT
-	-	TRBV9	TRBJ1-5	CASSVGPGLRTFNQPQHF	TGTGCCAGCAGCGTAGGCCCTGGCCTCCGGACATTCAATCAGCCCCAGCATTTT
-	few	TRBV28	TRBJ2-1	CASSLANNEQFF	TGTGCCAGCAGTTTGGCCAACAATGAGCAGTTCTTC
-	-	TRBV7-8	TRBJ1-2	CASSLVPGYGYTF	TGTGCCAGCAGCTTAGTCCCAGGGTATGGCTACACCTTC
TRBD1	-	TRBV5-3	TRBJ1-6	CARSLQRQGDSPLHF	TGTGCCAGAAGCTTGCAGAGACAGGGCGATTCACCCCTCCACTTT
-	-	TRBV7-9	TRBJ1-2	CASSGGGGYGYTF	TGTGCCAGCAGCGGAGGGGGGGGCTATGGCTACACCTTC
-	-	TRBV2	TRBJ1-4	CASRGRATNEKLFF	TGTGCCAGCAGGGGGAGAGCGACTAATGAAAAACTGTTTTTT
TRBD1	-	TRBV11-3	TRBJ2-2	CASSHGQDSTGELFF	TGTGCCAGCAGCCACGGACAGGATTCCACCGGGGAGCTGTTTTTT
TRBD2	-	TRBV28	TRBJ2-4	CASSFGRLAGGLHIQYF	TGTGCCAGCAGTTTCGGTAGACTAGCGGGGGGTTTACACATTCAGTACTTC
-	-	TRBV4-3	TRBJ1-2	CASSQAWTQSRSYGYTF	TGCGCCAGCAGCCAAGCATGGACACAGTCCAGATCCTATGGCTACACCTTC
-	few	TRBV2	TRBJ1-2	CASSEFPESRGGYGYTF	TGTGCCAGCAGTGAATTCCCCGAATCTAGGGGCGGCTATGGCTACACCTTC
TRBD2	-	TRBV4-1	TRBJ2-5	CASSQGPAGGQETQYF	TGCGCCAGCAGCCAAGGGCCAGCGGGGGGGCAAGAGACCCAGTACTTC
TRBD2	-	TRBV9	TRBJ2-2	CASSELAGGHNGELFF	TGTGCCAGCAGCGAGCTAGCGGGGGGGCATAACGGGGAGCTGTTTTTT
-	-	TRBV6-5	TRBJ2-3	CASSRGRVTDTQYF	TGTGCCAGCAGTAGGGGCAGGGTGACAGATACGCAGTATTTT
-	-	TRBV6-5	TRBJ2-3	CASSLRTVTDTQYF	TGTGCCAGCAGTTTGCGGACAGTCACAGATACGCAGTATTTT
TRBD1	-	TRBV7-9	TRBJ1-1	CASRLAEEDRGRWEAFF	TGTGCCAGCAGACTAGCCGAGGAGGACAGGGGGCGATGGGAAGCTTTCTTT
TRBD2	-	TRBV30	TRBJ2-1	CAWSVGTSSSNEQFF	TGTGCCTGGAGTGTTGGGACTAGCTCGTCCAATGAGCAGTTCTTC
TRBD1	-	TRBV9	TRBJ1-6	CASSAVGTGGSPLHF	TGTGCCAGCAGCGCCGTCGGGACAGGGGGTTCACCCCTCCACTTT
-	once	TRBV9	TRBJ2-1	CASSPPRDTNYNEQFF	TGTGCCAGCAGCCCACCCCGGGACACCAACTACAATGAGCAGTTCTTC
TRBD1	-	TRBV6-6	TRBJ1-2	CASSPDRIYGYTF	TGTGCCAGCAGTCCGGACAGGATCTATGGCTACACCTTC
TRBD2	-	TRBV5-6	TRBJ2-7	CASSFTFSGSSYEQYF	TGTGCCAGCAGCTTTACTTTTAGCGGGAGCTCCTACGAGCAGTACTTC
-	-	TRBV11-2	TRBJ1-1	CASSVGLNTEAFF	TGTGCCAGCAGCGTAGGGCTGAACACTGAAGCTTTCTTT
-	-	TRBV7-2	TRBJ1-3	CASSGGISGNTIYF	TGTGCCAGCTCGGGCGGGATCTCTGGAAACACCATATATTTT
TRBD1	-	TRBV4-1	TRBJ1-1	CASSRERGLVGTEAFF	TGCGCCAGCAGCCGGGAGAGGGGGCTGGTAGGGACTGAAGCTTTCTTT
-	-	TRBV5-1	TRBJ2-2	CASSWRQASNTGELFF	TGCGCCAGCAGCTGGAGACAGGCCTCGAACACCGGGGAGCTGTTTTTT
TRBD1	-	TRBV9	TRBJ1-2	CASSPRDRERGYTF	TGTGCCAGCAGCCCTCGGGACAGGGAGCGCGGCTACACCTTC
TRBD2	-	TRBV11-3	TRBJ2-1	CASSLGGGGYNEQFF	TGTGCCAGCAGCTTGGGCGGGGGGGGGTACAATGAGCAGTTCTTC
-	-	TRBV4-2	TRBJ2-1	CASGALDNEQFF	TGTGCCAGCGGGGCGCTAGACAATGAGCAGTTCTTC
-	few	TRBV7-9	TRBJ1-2	CASSLAQAGGGYTF	TGTGCCAGCAGCTTAGCGCAGGCAGGTGGAGGCTACACCTTC
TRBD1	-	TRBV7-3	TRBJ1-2	CASSLAGGGLIEGYTF	TGTGCCAGCAGCCTAGCTGGAGGGGGCCTTATAGAGGGCTACACCTTC
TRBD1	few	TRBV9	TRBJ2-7	CASSPRAGQGASHYEQYF	TGTGCCAGCAGCCCACGCGCGGGACAGGGGGCCTCACACTACGAGCAGTACTTC
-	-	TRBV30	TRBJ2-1	CAQDSSYNEQFF	TGTGCCCAGGACAGTTCCTACAATGAGCAGTTCTTC
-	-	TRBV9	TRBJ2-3	CASSVEGGPGDTQYF	TGTGCCAGCAGCGTAGAGGGGGGGCCGGGAGATACGCAGTATTTT
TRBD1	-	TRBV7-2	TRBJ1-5	CASSLTGTGNQPQHF	TGTGCCAGCAGCCTCACCGGGACAGGGAATCAGCCCCAGCATTTT
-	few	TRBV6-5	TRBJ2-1	CASRVQGSYNEQFF	TGTGCCAGCAGGGTACAGGGCTCCTACAATGAGCAGTTCTTC
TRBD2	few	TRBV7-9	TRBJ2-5	CASSSSTSGETQYF	TGTGCCAGCAGCTCCTCGACTAGCGGAGAGACCCAGTACTTC
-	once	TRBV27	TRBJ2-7	CASSLDSRSYEQYF	TGTGCCAGCAGTTTGGACTCACGCTCCTACGAGCAGTACTTC
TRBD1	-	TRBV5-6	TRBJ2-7	CASSFGQGLVYEQYF	TGTGCCAGCAGCTTCGGACAGGGGCTCGTCTACGAGCAGTACTTC
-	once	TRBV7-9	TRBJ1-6	CSSSLNLNSPLHF	TGTTCCAGCAGCTTAAATCTGAATTCACCCCTCCACTTT
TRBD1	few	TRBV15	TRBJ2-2	CATSPGQGAGGELFF	TGTGCCACCAGTCCGGGACAGGGGGCCGGCGGGGAGCTGTTTTTT
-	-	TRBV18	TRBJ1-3	CASSPPLSGNTIYF	TGTGCCAGCTCACCACCCCTCTCTGGAAACACCATATATTTT